One T cell receptor beta chain is described in this entry. Its antigen is still unknown. V gave up 0 bases and J gave up 1 base, with 12 bases separating them. The CDR3 length is 15 residues. Looked up from germline, CDR1 is DFQATT and CDR2 is SNEGSKA (reference sequence). The entry originates in a study of T cells after yellow fever vaccination. The study, taken as a whole, reports: Of the clonotypes, a small share occurred in both CD4 and CD8 compartments.

In TCRdb, the 5' RACE reads were re-called with MiXCR into one record per CDR3 protein. The profile covers some 560,000 distinct CDR3 sequences, with about a sixth appearing a single time and 15% to 20% taken by the ten largest. This chain links TRBV20-1 with TRBJ1-2; D is uncertain. The source material was PBMCs, sampled less than 6 days after the first yellow fever vaccination. The origin of this receptor is a man younger than 35 who received the YFV17D yellow fever vaccine. CDR3: CSARDRRGGNYGYTF. The CDR3 DNA follows: TGCAGTGCTAGAGATCGTCGCGGCGGTAACTATGGCTACACCTTC.